What follows is one TCR beta chain and its context. The target antigen is unknown. The read ends 3 residues before the CDR3 terminus; that terminus is restored from the germline J gene. This specimen comes from a study of T cells in women clearing cervical HPV infection. Turning to the study itself: Case blood was drawn a median roughly 150 days after lesion detection.

V lost 5 bases, J lost 1 base, and 7 bases lay in between. This CDR3 region has 13 residues. Study-wide points: CIN3+ cases had significantly higher TCR repertoire richness than controls, but evenness did not differ.

immunoSEQ multiplex PCR used an average of 1200 ng genomic DNA. TCRdb's copy holds only in-frame clones and misses some; the assay was immunoSEQ multiplex PCR. The sample yields about 14,000 clones, of which the top ten take up 6% to 9%. Cervical HPV DNA detected by MY09/MY11 PCR, typed by dot-blot. The TCR sequence derives from a woman between 18 and 70 years old with a cervical HPV16 infection that either progressed to CIN3+ or cleared (not recorded which). The chain carries TRBV12-3 or TRBV12-4 and TRBJ2-3, with D perhaps TRBD1 (6 bases). The sample consisted of blood buffy coat. The sequenced part of the CDR3 DNA is TGTGCCAGCAGTCGACAGGGCACAGATACG. Its protein product is CASSRQGTDT. Given in full, the CDR3 is CASSRQGTDTQYF.